The 11 T cell receptor beta chains reported below all come from one sample, sequenced in a study of shared clonotypes between healthy human individuals (dated by TCRdb to the early 2020s). The library was generated by the immunoSEQ multiplex PCR assay. TCRdb took this table from immuneACCESS and kept in-frame rearrangements with V and J called. Such tables lack part of the clones; where checked against another copy, unresolved V genes explain under half of the gap, and the rest is unexplained. In all, the sample holds about 1.1 million clones, and 75% to 80% of those were seen once. The top ten clonotypes cover 0.5% to 0.6% of the sample. The sequenced material came from memory CD4+ T cells from PBMCs. The sample's cell subset or site, from its label and the paper: CD45RA-negative fraction. The receptors shown here come from a man aged 18 to 29 in good health. Some clones in this sample may be carry-over from other donors' samples.

The gene calls are TRBV4-1 and TRBJ2-1, with D maybe TRBD1 (6 bases). The CDR3 has 16 residues. V lost 0 bases and J 7 bases, leaving 16 bases between the germline ends. Germline-derived CDR1 and CDR2 are MGHRA and YSYEKL. CDR3 nucleotides: TGCGCCAGCAGCCAAGACGTCAACAGGGTTGTGAATGAGCAGTTCTTC. Encoded protein: CASSQDVNRVVNEQFF.

J is TRBJ2-2 and V is TRBV29-1; no firm D call. This CDR3 region has 10 residues. Germline V gene data show CDR1 as SQVTM and CDR2 as ANQGSEA. V lost 7 bases, J lost 6 bases, and 6 bases lay in between. The CDR3 is CSARSGELFF. The CDR3 nucleotides are TGCAGCGCACGCTCCGGGGAGCTGTTTTTT.

This chain joins TRBV5-6 and TRBJ2-1; D assignment may be TRBD1 or TRBD2 (5 bases each). The length of the CDR3 is 14 residues. With 4 bases removed from V and 6 bases from J, the gap between germline ends came to 14 bases. Germline CDR1 reads SGHDT; CDR2 reads YYEEEE. The CDR3 DNA follows: TGTGCCAGCAGCACAACCGGGACCGTCAATGAGCAGTTCTTC. This encodes CASSTTGTVNEQFF.

The chain carries TRBV6-5 and TRBJ2-4, with D tentatively TRBD1 (6 bases). The CDR3 consists of 14 residues. Per germline, CDR1 MNHEY and CDR2 SVGAGI. V was shortened by 2 bases and J by 6 bases, with 11 bases between the two germline ends. The CDR3 here is CASSYSPDRNIQYF. The CDR3, as DNA: TGTGCCAGCAGTTACAGCCCGGACAGAAACATTCAGTACTTC.

The J gene is TRBJ1-1, the V gene TRBV11-2; possible D gene TRBD1, 5 bases. With 1 base removed from V and 4 bases from J, the gap between germline ends came to 7 bases. Germline assignment: CDR1 SGHAT and CDR2 FQNNGV. The CDR3 loop spans 13 amino acids. In nucleotides, the CDR3 is TGTGCCAGCAGCTTAGTGGGGGGCACTGAAGCTTTCTTT. Amino acids: CASSLVGGTEAFF.

The gene calls are TRBV19 and TRBJ2-2; 8 nucleotides line up with TRBD1. V dropped 3 bases and J dropped 2; count of bases not matched to a gene: 8. This CDR3 contains 17 residues. Germline V lookup: CDR1 LNHDA, CDR2 SQIVND (reference sequence). In nucleotides, the CDR3 is TGTGCCAGTAGTATTTTCAGGACAGGGCATAACACCGGGGAGCTGTTTTTT. Its translation: CASSIFRTGHNTGELFF.

The rearrangement joins TRBV5-1 to TRBJ2-7, with 12 bases identical to TRBD2. V was pared by 6 bases and J by 3 bases, with 4 bases of the junction left unmatched. The CDR3 length is 14 residues. From germline, CDR1 is SGHRS and CDR2 YFSETQ. This CDR3 is CASTPGLAGYEQYF. The CDR3 region has the DNA TGCGCCAGCACGCCGGGACTAGCGGGCTACGAGCAGTACTTC.

The CDR3 region has the DNA TGTGCCAGCAGCAAAGGTATGAGGTTGACAGGGGGCCGGTTCAATGAGCAGTTCTTC. Encoded protein: CASSKGMRLTGGRFNEQFF. This rearrangement joins TRBV21-1 to TRBJ2-1; the table calls TRBD1, which could not be checked here. TRBV21-1 is a recognized pseudogene. The CDR3 spans 19 residues.

This chain uses TRBV10-3 with TRBJ2-3; D remains ambiguous. Trimming left V 3 bases short and J 2 bases short, with 12 bases between. Per the germline V gene, CDR1 is ENHRY and CDR2 is SYGVKD. The CDR3 has 15 residues. CDR3 loop: CAISDPHLNTDTQYF. The CDR3 region has the DNA TGTGCCATCAGTGACCCACACCTGAACACAGATACGCAGTATTTT.

This chain joins TRBV27 and TRBJ2-3; TRBD1 matches at 10 bases. This CDR3 region has 16 residues. V was pared by 6 bases and J by 5 bases, with 11 bases of the junction left unmatched. Germline assignment: CDR1 MNHEY and CDR2 SMNVEV (reference sequence). This CDR3 is CASRPSRDRGLDTQYF. CDR3 DNA sequence: TGTGCCAGCAGACCCAGCCGGGACAGGGGCTTAGATACGCAGTATTTT.

This clone was observed a single time. V and J are TRBV4-2 and TRBJ1-2; D remains unclear. This CDR3 contains 13 residues. The germline V and J ends were trimmed by 0 bases and 8 bases, with 10 bases remaining between them. Germline loops: CDR1 LGHNA, CDR2 YNFKEQ. In DNA form, the CDR3 reads TGTGCCAGCAGCCAAGATAGATCGGGAGGCTACACCTTC. This translates into CASSQDRSGGYTF.